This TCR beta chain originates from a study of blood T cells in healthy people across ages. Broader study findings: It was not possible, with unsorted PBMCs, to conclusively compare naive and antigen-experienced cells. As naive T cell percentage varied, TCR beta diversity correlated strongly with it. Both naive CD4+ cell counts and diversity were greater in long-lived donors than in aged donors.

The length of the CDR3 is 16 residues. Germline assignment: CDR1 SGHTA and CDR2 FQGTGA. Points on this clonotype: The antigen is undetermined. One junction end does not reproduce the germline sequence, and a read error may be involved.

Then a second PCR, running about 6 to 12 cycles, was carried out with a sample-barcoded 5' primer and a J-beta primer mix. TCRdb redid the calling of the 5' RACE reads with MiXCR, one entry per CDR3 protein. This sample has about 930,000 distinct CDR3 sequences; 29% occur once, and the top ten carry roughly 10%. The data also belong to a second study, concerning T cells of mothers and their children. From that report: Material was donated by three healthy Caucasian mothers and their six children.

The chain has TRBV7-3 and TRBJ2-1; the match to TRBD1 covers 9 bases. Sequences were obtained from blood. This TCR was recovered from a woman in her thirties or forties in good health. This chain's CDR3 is CANSLPGQGIVNEQFF. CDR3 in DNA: TGTGCCAACAGCCTACCCGGACAGGGGATCGTCAACGAGCAGTTCTTC.